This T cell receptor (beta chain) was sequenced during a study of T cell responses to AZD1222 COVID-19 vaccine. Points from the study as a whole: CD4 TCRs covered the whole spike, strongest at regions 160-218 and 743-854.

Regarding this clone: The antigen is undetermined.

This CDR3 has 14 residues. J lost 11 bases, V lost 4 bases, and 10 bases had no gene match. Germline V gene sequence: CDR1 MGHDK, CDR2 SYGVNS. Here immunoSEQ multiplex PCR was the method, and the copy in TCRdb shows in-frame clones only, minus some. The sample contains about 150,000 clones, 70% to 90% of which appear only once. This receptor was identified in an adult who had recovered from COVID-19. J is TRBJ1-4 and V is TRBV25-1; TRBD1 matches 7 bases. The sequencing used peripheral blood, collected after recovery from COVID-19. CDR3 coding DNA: TGTGCCAGCAGTGCCTCCCTGACAGGGTCCAAACTGTTTTTT. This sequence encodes CASSASLTGSKLFF.